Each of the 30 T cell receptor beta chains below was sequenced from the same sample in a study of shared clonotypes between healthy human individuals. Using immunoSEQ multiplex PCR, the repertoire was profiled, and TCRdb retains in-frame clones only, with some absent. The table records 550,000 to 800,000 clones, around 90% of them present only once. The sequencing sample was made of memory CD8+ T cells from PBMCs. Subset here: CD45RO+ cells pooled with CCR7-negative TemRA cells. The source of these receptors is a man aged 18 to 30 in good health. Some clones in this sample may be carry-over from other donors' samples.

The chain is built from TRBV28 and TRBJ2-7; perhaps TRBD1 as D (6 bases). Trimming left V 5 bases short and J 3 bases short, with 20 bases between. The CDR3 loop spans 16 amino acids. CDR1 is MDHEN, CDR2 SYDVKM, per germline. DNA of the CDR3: TGTGCCAGCAGTCCCCTCGGGCAGGGGTATGACTACGAGCAGTACTTC. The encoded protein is CASSPLGQGYDYEQYF.

The CDR3 DNA reads TGTGCCAGCAGCTTAGATTGGGGAACCGTTGAAGCTTTCTTT. It specifies CASSLDWGTVEAFF. The chain has TRBV7-2 and TRBJ1-1; D gene unclear. The length of the CDR3 is 14 residues. Germline V gene sequence: CDR1 SGHTA, CDR2 FQGNSA. Trimming cost V 1 base and J 7 bases, with 13 bases left between them.

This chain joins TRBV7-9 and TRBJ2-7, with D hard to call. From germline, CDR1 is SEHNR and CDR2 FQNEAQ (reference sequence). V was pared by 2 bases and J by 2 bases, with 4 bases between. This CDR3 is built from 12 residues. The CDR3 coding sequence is TGTGCCAGCAGCTTATTCCCCTACGAGCAGTACTTC. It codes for CASSLFPYEQYF.

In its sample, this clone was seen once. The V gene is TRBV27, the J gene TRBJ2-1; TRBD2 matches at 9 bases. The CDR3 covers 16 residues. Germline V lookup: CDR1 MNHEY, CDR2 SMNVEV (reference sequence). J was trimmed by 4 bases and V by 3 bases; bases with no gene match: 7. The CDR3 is CASSFKIAGDYNEQFF. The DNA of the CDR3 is TGTGCCAGCAGTTTTAAAATAGCGGGAGATTACAATGAGCAGTTCTTC.

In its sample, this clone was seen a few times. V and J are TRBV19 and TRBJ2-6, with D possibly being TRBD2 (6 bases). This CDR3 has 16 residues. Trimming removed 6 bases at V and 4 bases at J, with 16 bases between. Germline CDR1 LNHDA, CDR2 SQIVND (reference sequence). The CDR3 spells CASSKSGGTGANVLTF. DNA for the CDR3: TGTGCCAGTAGCAAGAGTGGAGGGACGGGGGCCAACGTCCTGACTTTC. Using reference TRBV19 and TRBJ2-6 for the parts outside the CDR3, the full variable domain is DGGITQSPKYLFRKEGQNVTLSCEQNLNHDAMYWYRQDPGQGLRLIYYSQIVNDFQKGDIAEGYSVSREKKESFPLTVTSAQKNPTAFYLCASSKSGGTGANVLTFGAGSRLTVL.

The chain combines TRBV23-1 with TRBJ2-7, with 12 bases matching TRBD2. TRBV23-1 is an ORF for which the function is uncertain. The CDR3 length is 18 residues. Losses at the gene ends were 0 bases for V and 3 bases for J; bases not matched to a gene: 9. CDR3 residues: CASSQSGTGTSGFYEQYF. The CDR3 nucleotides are TGCGCCAGCAGTCAATCGGGAACCGGGACTAGCGGGTTCTACGAGCAGTACTTC.

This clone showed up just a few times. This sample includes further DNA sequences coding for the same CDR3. In DNA, the CDR3 is TGTGCCAGCAGCTTAGGACAGGTGAACACTGAAGCTTTCTTT. It yields the protein CASSLGQVNTEAFF. The V call is TRBV7-9, the J call TRBJ1-1, with D tentatively TRBD1 (6 bases). Deletions cut 1 base from V and 0 bases from J, with 6 bases between. CDR3 length: 14 residues. The germline V gene has CDR1 SEHNR and CDR2 FQNEAQ (reference sequence).

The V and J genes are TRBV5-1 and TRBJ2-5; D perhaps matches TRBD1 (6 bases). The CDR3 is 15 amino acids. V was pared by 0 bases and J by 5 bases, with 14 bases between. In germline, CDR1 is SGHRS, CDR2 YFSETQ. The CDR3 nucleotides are TGCGCCAGCAGCTTGGGGTGGGGGCCTGACGAGACCCAGTACTTC. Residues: CASSLGWGPDETQYF. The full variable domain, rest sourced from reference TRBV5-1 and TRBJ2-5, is KAGVTQTPRYLIKTRGQQVTLSCSPISGHRSVSWYQQTPGQGLQFLFEYFSETQRNKGNFPGRFSGRQFSNSRSEMNVSTLELGDSALYLCASSLGWGPDETQYFGPGTRLLVL.

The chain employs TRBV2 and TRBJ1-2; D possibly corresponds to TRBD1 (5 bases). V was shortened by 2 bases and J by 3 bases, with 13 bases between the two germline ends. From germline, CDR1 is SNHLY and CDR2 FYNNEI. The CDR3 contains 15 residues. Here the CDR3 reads CASSENAPGYYGYTF. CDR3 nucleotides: TGTGCCAGCAGTGAAAACGCCCCAGGGTACTATGGCTACACCTTC. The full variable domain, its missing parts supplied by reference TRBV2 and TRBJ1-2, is EPEVTQTPSHQVTQMGQEVILRCVPISNHLYFYWYRQILGQKVEFLVSFYNNEISEKSEIFDDQFSVERPDGSNFTLKIRSTKLEDSAMYFCASSENAPGYYGYTFGSGTRLTVV.

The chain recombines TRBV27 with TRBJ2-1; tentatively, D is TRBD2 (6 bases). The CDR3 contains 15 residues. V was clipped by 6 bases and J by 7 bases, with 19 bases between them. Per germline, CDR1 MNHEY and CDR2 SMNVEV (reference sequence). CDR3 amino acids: CASSSSEEVSNEQFF. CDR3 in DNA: TGTGCCAGCAGCTCTAGCGAAGAGGTTTCTAATGAGCAGTTCTTC.

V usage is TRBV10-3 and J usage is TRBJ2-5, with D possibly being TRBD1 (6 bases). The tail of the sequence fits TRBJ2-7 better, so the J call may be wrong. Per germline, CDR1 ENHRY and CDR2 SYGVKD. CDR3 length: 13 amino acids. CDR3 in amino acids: CAILDRGIYEQYF. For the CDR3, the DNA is TGTGCCATTCTGGATAGGGGGATCTACGAGCAGTACTTC.

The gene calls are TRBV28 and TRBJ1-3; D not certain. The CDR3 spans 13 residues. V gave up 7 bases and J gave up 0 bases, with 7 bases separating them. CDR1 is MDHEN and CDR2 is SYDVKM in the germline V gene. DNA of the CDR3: TGTGCCAGCATTGGGAACTCTGGAAACACCATATATTTT. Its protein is CASIGNSGNTIYF.

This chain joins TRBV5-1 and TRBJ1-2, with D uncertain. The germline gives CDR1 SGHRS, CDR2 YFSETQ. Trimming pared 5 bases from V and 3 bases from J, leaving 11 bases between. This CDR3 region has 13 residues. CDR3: CASRFRDDYGYTF. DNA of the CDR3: TGCGCCAGCAGATTCCGGGATGACTATGGCTACACCTTC.

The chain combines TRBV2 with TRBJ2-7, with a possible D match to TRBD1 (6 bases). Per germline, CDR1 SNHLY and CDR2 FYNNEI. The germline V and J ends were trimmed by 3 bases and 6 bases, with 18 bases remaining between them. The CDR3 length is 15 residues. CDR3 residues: CASSERVGGAPEQYF. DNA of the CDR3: TGTGCCAGCAGTGAGAGGGTAGGGGGAGCCCCCGAGCAGTACTTC.

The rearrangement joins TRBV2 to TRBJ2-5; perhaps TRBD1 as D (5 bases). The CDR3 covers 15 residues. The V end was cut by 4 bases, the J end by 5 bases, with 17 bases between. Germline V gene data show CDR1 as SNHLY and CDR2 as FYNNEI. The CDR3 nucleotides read TGTGCCAGCAGTGGTATTCTTCTTAGGGGCGAGACCCAGTACTTC. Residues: CASSGILLRGETQYF. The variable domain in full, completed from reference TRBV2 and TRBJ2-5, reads EPEVTQTPSHQVTQMGQEVILRCVPISNHLYFYWYRQILGQKVEFLVSFYNNEISEKSEIFDDQFSVERPDGSNFTLKIRSTKLEDSAMYFCASSGILLRGETQYFGPGTRLLVL.

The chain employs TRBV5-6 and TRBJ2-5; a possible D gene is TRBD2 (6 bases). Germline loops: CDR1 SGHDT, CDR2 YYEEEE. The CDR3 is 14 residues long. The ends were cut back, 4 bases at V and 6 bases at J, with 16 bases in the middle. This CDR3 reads CASSLRDSRQTQYF. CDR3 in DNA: TGTGCCAGCAGCCTACGGGACTCCCGCCAGACCCAGTACTTC.

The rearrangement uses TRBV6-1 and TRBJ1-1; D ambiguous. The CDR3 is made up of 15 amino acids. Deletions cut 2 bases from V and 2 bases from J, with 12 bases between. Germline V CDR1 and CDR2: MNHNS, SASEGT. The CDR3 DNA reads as TGTGCCAGCAGTGAATTTATCCAGCTTAACACTGAAGCTTTCTTT. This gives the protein CASSEFIQLNTEAFF.

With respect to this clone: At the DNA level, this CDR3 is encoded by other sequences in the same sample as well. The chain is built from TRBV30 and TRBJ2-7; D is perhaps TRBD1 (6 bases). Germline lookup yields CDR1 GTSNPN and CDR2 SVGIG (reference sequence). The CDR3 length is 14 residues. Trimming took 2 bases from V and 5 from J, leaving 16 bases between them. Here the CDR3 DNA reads TGTGCCTGGAGTAGAATAGGGGGAAACCACGAGCAGTACTTC. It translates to CAWSRIGGNHEQYF.

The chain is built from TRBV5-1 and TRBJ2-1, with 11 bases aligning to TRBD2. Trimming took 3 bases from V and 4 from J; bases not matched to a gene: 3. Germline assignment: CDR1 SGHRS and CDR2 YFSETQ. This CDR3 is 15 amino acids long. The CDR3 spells CASSSLAGGYNEQFF. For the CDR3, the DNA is TGCGCCAGCAGCTCCTTAGCGGGGGGGTACAATGAGCAGTTCTTC.

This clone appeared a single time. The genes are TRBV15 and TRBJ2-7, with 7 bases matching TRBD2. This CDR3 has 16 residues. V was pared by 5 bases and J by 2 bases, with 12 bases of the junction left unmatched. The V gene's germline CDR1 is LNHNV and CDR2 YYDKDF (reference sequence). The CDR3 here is CATSDLWGTTPYEQYF. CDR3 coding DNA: TGTGCCACCAGCGACCTATGGGGGACTACCCCCTACGAGCAGTACTTC.

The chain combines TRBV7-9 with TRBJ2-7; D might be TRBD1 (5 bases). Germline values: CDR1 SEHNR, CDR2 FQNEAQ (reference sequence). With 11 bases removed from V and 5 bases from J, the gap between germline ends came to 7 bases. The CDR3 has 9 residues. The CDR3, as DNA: TGTGCCCAAGGGGACGAGCAGTACTTC. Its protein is CAQGDEQYF.

The CDR3 DNA reads as TGTGCCAGCAGTGAAGCGCGGGGAAGAATGGATGGCTACACCTTC. It encodes CASSEARGRMDGYTF. The chain links TRBV2 to TRBJ1-2; D gene ambiguous. CDR3 length equals 15 residues. The germline V gene has CDR1 SNHLY and CDR2 FYNNEI. Between the trimmed V and J ends, which lost 0 bases and 6 bases, there was a span of 14 bases. The whole variable domain, filled in from reference TRBV2 and TRBJ1-2, reads EPEVTQTPSHQVTQMGQEVILRCVPISNHLYFYWYRQILGQKVEFLVSFYNNEISEKSEIFDDQFSVERPDGSNFTLKIRSTKLEDSAMYFCASSEARGRMDGYTFGSGTRLTVV.

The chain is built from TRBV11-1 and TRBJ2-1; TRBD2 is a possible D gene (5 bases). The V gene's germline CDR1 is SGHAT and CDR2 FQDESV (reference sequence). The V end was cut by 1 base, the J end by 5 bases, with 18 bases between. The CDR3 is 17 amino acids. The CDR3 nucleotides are TGTGCCAGCAGCTTAGTAAGCCTAGCTGGTCGGAACAATGAGCAGTTCTTC. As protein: CASSLVSLAGRNNEQFF.

The CDR3 coding sequence is TGTGCCAGCAGTCTGAAACCGGGACTTATCTACAATGAGCAGTTCTTC. This translates into CASSLKPGLIYNEQFF. V is TRBV14 and J is TRBJ2-1; D possibly corresponds to TRBD2 (6 bases). CDR1 is SGHDN, CDR2 FVKESK, per germline. The CDR3 spans 16 residues. V lost 6 bases, J lost 3 bases, and 18 bases lay in between.

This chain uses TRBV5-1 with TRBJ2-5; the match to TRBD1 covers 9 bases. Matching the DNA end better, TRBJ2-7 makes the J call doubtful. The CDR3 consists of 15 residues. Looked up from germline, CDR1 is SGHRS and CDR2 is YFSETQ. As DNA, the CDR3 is TGCGCCAGCAGCTTGGTGGGGACAGGGTTCTACGAGCAGTACTTC. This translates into CASSLVGTGFYEQYF.

The CDR3 DNA follows: TGTGCCAGCAGTCCCTCTAGCGGCTACAATGAGCAGTTCTTC. Protein: CASSPSSGYNEQFF. The rearrangement links TRBV6-5 to TRBJ2-1, with 7 nucleotides matching TRBD2. Trimming at V came to 5 bases and at J to 3 bases, leaving 4 bases not matched to a gene. The CDR3 covers 14 residues. Germline assignment: CDR1 MNHEY and CDR2 SVGAGI.

CDR3 residues: CALTSRGSNYGYTF. CDR3 bases: TGTGCTTTAACTTCCCGGGGGAGTAACTATGGCTACACCTTC. The V and J genes are TRBV6-1 and TRBJ1-2; possible D gene TRBD1, 5 bases. The CDR3 consists of 14 residues. CDR1 is MNHNS and CDR2 is SASEGT in the germline V gene.

The CDR3 nucleotides are TGTGCCAGCAGCGGACGGCGACAGAGCTCCTACAATGAGCAGTTCTTC. It is translated as CASSGRRQSSYNEQFF. The V gene is TRBV9, the J gene TRBJ2-1; perhaps TRBD1 as D (5 bases). V was clipped by 3 bases and J by 0 bases, with 13 bases between them. Germline CDR1 and CDR2: SGDLS and YYNGEE. The CDR3 has 16 residues.

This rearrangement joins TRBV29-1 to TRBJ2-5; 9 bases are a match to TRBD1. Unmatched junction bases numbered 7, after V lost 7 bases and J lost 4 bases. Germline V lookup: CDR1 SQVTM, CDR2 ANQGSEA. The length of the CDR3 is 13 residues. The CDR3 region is CSAWTGEGETQYF. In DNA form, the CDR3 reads TGCAGCGCCTGGACAGGGGAAGGAGAGACCCAGTACTTC.

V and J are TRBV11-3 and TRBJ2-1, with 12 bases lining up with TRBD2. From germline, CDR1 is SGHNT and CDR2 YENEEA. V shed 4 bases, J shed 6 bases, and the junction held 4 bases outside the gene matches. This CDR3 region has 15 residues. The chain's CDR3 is CASSSGGLAGNEQFF. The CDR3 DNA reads TGTGCCAGCAGCTCGGGGGGACTAGCGGGCAATGAGCAGTTCTTC.